This T cell receptor (beta chain) was found in a study of CD8+CD57+ T cells in acquired aplastic anemia. CD8+CD57+ cell expansion had been shown by flow cytometry in patients chosen for sequencing. The patients all had a severe acquired aplastic anemia diagnosis. Template material for TCR beta VDJ and CDR3 profiling consisted of genomic DNA. TCRdb passed the reads through MiXCR, listing each CDR3 protein once. This table holds about 160,000 distinct CDR3 sequences, under 55% found once. This clonotype was seen repeatedly, ten times or more. Sequencing input: sorted CD4+, CD8+, or CD8+CD57+ T cells (not recorded which) from PBMCs. The source of this sequence is a human donor with aplastic anemia.

The CDR3 nucleotides are TGCAGTGCTAGAGAAAGGGGCGGGAGGAAGGGGACCACAGATACGCAGTATTTT. As protein: CSARERGGRKGTTDTQYF. The chain combines TRBV20-1 with TRBJ2-3; 8 bases agree with TRBD2. CDR1 DFQATT and CDR2 SNEGSKA come from the germline V gene (reference sequence). The CDR3 has 18 residues. The trim removed 0 bases at V and 2 bases at J, leaving 13 bases unmatched.